The present T cell receptor beta chain was sequenced within a study of shared clonotypes between healthy human individuals. The table lists this clone with a few counts. CD45RO-negative, CCR7-positively selected cells formed the naive CD8 fraction, excluding terminally differentiated effector memory CD45RA+ cells. The repertoire was sequenced with immunoSEQ multiplex PCR; TCRdb's copy has only in-frame clones and lacks some. The data hold over 2,000,000 clones, with over 85% observed a single time. This CDR3 region has 13 residues. CDR1 SQVTM and CDR2 ANQGSEA come from the germline V gene. Trimming left V 5 bases short and J 0 bases short, with 11 bases between.

The receptor was derived from a man aged 18 to 29 in good health. Some clones in this sample may be carry-over from other donors' samples. The sequenced sample was naive CD8+ T cells from PBMCs. The rearrangement joins TRBV29-1 to TRBJ2-7; D is unresolved. The CDR3 protein is CSVNPGGSYEQYF. CDR3 coding DNA: TGCAGCGTTAATCCGGGTGGCTCCTACGAGCAGTACTTC.